This TCR beta chain was retrieved from a study of vaccination and CD4 T cells after COVID-19. Study in general: The convalescent population consisted of six males and four females, two of whom were of Hispanic ethnicity.

The CDR3 runs to 15 residues. Germline V gene lookup returns CDR1 MNHEY and CDR2 SVGAGI. V was shortened by 4 bases and J by 0 bases, with 11 bases between the two germline ends. At the Johns Hopkins FTIC core, DNA taken from cultured CD4+ T cells was sequenced by way of the Oncomine TCR Beta short-read assay. TCRdb recomputed calls from the PCR reads with MiXCR, one row per CDR3 protein. The profile shows 15,000 to 20,000 distinct CDR3 sequences, 55% to 70% of them singletons. With respect to this clonotype: Its antigen remains unknown.

Treatment described: roughly 11-day PBMC culture with coronavirus spike peptide pools or control peptides (ViraFEST assay). The authors swapped half the medium for fresh IL-2 medium on days 3 and 7. Overall study findings and caveats: Reactive clone data from convalescent patients indicated a median of roughly 90% appearing only post-vaccination.

The receptor was isolated from a human donor who had recovered from COVID-19. Sequenced: CD4+ T cells from blood, cultured in vitro. This rearrangement joins TRBV6-5 to TRBJ2-3; a weak D match, TRBD2 (6 bases). CDR3: CASSWRGGSTDTQYF. CDR3 sequence (DNA): TGTGCCAGCAGTTGGAGGGGTGGTAGCACAGATACGCAGTATTTT.